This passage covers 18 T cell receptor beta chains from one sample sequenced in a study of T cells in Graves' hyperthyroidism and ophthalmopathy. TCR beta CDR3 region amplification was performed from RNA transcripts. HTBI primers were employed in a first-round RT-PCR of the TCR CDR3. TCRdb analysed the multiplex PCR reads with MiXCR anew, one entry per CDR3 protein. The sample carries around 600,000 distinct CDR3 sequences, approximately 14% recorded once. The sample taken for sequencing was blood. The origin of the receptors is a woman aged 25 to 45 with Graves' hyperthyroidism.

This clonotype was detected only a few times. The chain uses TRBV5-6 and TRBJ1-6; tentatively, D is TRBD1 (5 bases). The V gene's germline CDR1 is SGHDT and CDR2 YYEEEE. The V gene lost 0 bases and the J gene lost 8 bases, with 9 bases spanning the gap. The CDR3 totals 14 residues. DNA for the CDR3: TGTGCCAGCAGCTTGGTTGGGACCGATTCACCCCTCCACTTT. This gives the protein CASSLVGTDSPLHF.

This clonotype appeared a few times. CDR3 residues: CASTLLIGGQPQHF. CDR3 DNA: TGTGCCAGCACCCTTCTTATTGGGGGCCAGCCCCAGCATTTT. The genes are TRBV12-3 or TRBV12-4 and TRBJ1-5; a possible D gene is TRBD1 (6 bases). Trimming shortened V by 7 bases and J by 7 bases, and 17 bases separated the two germline ends. The CDR3 spans 14 residues.

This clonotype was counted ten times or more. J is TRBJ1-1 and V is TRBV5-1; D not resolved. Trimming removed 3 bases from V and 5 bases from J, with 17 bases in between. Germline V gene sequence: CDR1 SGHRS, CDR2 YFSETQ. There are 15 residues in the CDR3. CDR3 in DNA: TGCGCCAGCAGCTCGGGTCCGGGAGGAGGTACTGAAGCTTTCTTT. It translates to CASSSGPGGGTEAFF.

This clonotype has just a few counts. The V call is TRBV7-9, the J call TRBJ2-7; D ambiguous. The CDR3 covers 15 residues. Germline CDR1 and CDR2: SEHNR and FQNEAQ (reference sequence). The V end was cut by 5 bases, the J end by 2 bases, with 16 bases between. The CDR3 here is CASSTFDSGPYEQYF. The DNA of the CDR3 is TGTGCCAGCAGCACCTTTGATTCAGGCCCCTACGAGCAGTACTTC.

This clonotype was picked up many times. Here the CDR3 reads CASSLLQAQETQYF. The CDR3 nucleotides read TGTGCCAGCAGTTTATTACAGGCCCAAGAGACCCAGTACTTC. The rearrangement joins TRBV12-3 or TRBV12-4 to TRBJ2-5; perhaps TRBD1 as D (5 bases). The CDR3 consists of 14 residues. The V end was cut by 2 bases, the J end by 1 base, with 8 bases between.

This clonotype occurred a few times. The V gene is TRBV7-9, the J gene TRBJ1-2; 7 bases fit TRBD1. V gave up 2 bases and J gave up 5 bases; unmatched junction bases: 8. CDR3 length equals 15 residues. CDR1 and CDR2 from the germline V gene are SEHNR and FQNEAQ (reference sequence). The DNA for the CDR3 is TGTGCCAGCAGCTTACTTACGACAGGGATATATGGCTACACCTTC. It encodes CASSLLTTGIYGYTF. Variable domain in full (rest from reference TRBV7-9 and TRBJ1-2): DTGVSQNPRHKITKRGQNVTFRCDPISEHNRLYWYRQTLGQGPEFLTYFQNEAQLEKSRLLSDRFSAERPKGSFSTLEIQRTEQGDSAMYLCASSLLTTGIYGYTFGSGTRLTVV.

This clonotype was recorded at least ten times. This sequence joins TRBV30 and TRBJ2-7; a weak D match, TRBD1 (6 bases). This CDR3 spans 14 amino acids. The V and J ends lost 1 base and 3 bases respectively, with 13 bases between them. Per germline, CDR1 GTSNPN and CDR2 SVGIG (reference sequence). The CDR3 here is CAWSETGWGYEQYF. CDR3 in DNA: TGTGCCTGGAGTGAAACAGGGTGGGGCTACGAGCAGTACTTC.

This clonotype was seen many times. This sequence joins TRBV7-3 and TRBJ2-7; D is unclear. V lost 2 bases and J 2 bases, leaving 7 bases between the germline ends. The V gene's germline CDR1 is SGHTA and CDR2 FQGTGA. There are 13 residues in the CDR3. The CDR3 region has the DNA TGTGCCAGCAGCTTATCCCCCGCCTACGAGCAGTACTTC. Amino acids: CASSLSPAYEQYF.

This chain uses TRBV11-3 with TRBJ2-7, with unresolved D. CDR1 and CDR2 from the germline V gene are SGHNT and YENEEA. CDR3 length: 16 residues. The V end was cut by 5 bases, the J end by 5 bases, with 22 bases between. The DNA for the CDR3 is TGTGCCAGCAGCCCCACTTCCCTGGAGTCTGGAAACGAGCAGTACTTC. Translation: CASSPTSLESGNEQYF.

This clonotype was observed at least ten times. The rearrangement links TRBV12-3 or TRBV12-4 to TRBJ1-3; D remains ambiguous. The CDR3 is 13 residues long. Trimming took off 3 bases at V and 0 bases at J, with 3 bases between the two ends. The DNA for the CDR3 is TGTGCCAGCAGTTTTACCTCTGGAAACACCATATATTTT. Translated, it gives CASSFTSGNTIYF.

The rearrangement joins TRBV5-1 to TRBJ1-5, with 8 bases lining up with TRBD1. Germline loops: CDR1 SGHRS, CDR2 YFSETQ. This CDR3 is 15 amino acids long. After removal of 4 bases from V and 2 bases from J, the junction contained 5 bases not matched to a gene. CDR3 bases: TGCGCCAGCAGCGCGGAGACAGGGGGCAATCAGCCCCAGCATTTT. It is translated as CASSAETGGNQPQHF. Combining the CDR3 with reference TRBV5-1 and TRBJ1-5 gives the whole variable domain KAGVTQTPRYLIKTRGQQVTLSCSPISGHRSVSWYQQTPGQGLQFLFEYFSETQRNKGNFPGRFSGRQFSNSRSEMNVSTLELGDSALYLCASSAETGGNQPQHFGDGTRLSIL.

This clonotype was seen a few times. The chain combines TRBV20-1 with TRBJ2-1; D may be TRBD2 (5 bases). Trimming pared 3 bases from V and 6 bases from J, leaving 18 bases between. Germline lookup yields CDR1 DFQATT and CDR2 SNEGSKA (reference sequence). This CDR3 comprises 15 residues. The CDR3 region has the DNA TGCAGTGCTAGTTACCGGGGAAAGATTCGCAATGAGCAGTTCTTC. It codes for CSASYRGKIRNEQFF.

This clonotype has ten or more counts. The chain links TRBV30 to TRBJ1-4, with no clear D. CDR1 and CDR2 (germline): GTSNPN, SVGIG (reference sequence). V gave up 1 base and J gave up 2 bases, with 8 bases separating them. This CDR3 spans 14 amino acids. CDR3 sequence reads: CAWSAKGTNEKLFF. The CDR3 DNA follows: TGTGCCTGGAGTGCGAAAGGGACTAATGAAAAACTGTTTTTT.

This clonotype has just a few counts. In DNA form, the CDR3 reads TGCGCCAGCAGCCAAGTGGCTAGCGGGAGCTCCTACGAGCAGTACTTC. Translation: CASSQVASGSSYEQYF. V usage is TRBV4-1 and J usage is TRBJ2-7, with 10 bases lining up with TRBD2. The germline CDR1 and CDR2 sequences are MGHRA and YSYEKL. This CDR3 spans 16 amino acids. V gave up 1 base and J gave up 0 bases; unmatched junction bases: 3.

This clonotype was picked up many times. The CDR3 sequence: CAWSQLAGVTDTQYF. The CDR3 nucleotides are TGTGCCTGGAGCCAACTAGCGGGAGTGACAGATACGCAGTATTTT. The genes are TRBV30 and TRBJ2-3; 11 bases map to TRBD2. The CDR3 is 15 amino acids. The germline V gene encodes CDR1 GTSNPN and CDR2 SVGIG (reference sequence). Losses at the gene ends were 3 bases for V and 3 bases for J; bases not matched to a gene: 5.

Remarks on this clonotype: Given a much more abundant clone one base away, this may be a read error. CDR3 DNA sequence: TGTGCCAGCGGTTACGTTCGGGGGCACGAGCAGTACTTC. Amino acids: CASGYVRGHEQYF. The chain links TRBV6-2 or TRBV6-3 to TRBJ2-7; D may correspond to TRBD1 or TRBD2 (6 bases each). Germline V CDR1 and CDR2: MNHEY, SVGEGT. The CDR3 has 13 residues.

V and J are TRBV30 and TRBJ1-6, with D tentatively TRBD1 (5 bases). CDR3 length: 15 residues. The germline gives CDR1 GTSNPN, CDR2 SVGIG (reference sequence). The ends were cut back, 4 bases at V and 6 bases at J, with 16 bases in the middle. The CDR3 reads CAWNRFGGSNSPLHF. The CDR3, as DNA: TGTGCCTGGAACCGTTTCGGGGGTAGTAATTCACCCCTCCACTTT.

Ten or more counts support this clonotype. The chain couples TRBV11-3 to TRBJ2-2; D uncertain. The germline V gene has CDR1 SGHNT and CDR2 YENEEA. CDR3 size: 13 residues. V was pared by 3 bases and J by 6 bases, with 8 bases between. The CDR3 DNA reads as TGTGCCAGCAGCTTTATGTTTCCCGGGGAGCTGTTTTTT. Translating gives CASSFMFPGELFF. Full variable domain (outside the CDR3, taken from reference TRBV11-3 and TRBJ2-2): EAGVVQSPRYKIIEKKQPVAFWCNPISGHNTLYWYLQNLGQGPELLIRYENEEAVDDSQLPKDRFSAERLKGVDSTLKIQPAELGDSAVYLCASSFMFPGELFFGEGSRLTVL.